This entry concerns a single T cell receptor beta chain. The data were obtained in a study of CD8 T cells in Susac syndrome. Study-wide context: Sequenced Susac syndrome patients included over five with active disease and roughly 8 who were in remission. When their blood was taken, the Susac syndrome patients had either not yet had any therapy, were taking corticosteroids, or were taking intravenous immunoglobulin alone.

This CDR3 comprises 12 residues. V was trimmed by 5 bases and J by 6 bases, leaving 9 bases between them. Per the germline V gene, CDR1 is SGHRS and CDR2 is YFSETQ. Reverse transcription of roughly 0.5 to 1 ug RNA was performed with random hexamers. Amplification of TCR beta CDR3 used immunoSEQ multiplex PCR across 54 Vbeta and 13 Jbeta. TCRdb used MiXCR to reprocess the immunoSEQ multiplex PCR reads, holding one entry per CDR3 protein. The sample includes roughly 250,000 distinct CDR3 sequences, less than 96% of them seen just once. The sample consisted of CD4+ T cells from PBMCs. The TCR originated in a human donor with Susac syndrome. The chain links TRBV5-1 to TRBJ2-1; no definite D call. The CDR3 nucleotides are TGCGCCAGCAGGCTTCACCGCAATGAGCAGTTCTTC. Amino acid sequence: CASRLHRNEQFF.